The sequence of this T cell receptor (beta chain) was determined in a study of blood T cells in healthy people across ages. From germline, CDR1 is SGHTA and CDR2 FQGNSA. CDR3 size: 12 residues. V was pared by 2 bases and J by 12 bases, with 13 bases between. In its sample, this clonotype was seen many times. The authors ran a second PCR of roughly 6 to 11 cycles using a sample-barcoded 5' primer and a J-beta primer mix. One entry per CDR3 protein results from TCRdb running MiXCR on the 5' RACE reads. The sample holds roughly 680,000 distinct CDR3 sequences; more than 45% are singletons and the top ten take roughly 14%.

The sequencing sample was made of blood. This TCR came from an elderly woman in good health. This rearrangement joins TRBV7-2 to TRBJ1-1, with D possibly matching TRBD1 (6 bases). The CDR3 loop is CASSLMAGVTFF. As DNA, the CDR3 is TGTGCCAGCAGCTTAATGGCAGGGGTAACTTTCTTT. The complete variable domain, with remaining parts taken from reference TRBV7-2 and TRBJ1-1, reads GAGVSQSPSNKVTEKGKDVELRCDPISGHTALYWYRQSLGQGLEFLIYFQGNSAPDKSGLPSDRFSAERTGGSVSTLTIQRTQQEDSAVYLCASSLMAGVTFFGQGTRLTVV.